This TCR beta chain comes out of a study of blood T cell repertoires in COVID-19. Data came from immunoSEQ multiplex PCR; TCRdb stores just in-frame clones and leaves some out. The table includes hundreds of thousands of clones, 80% to 90% detected once. The source material was PBMCs or T cells enriched from blood (not recorded which). The receptor was derived from a man aged 25 to 40 with acute COVID-19.

The DNA for the CDR3 is TGCGCCAGCTCGGGGACAGCAAATAATTCACCCCTCCACTTT. It codes for CASSGTANNSPLHF. The chain employs TRBV5-1 and TRBJ1-6, with 7 bases that match TRBD1. The CDR3 totals 14 residues. Germline lookup yields CDR1 SGHRS and CDR2 YFSETQ. J gave up 5 bases and V 7 bases, and 6 bases lay outside the gene matches.